A selection of T cell receptor beta chains follows, all from one sample in a study of blood T cells in healthy people across ages. TCRdb used MiXCR to reprocess the 5' RACE reads, holding one entry per CDR3 protein. The repertoire holds hundreds of thousands of distinct CDR3 sequences, under 45% seen once, with around 18% in the top ten. Sequencing input: blood. The receptors were sampled from a man aged 55-75 years in good health. The CDR3 runs from the conserved cysteine through the conserved F or W. D genes are given only for firm matches. Expanded clones get a size class; other rows say once, few or many, or leave the size out.

CDR3 protein	CDR3 DNA	D gene	V gene	J gene	clone size
CASSLVGTPNVETQYF	TGTGCCAGCAGCTTAGTGGGCACACCGAACGTAGAGACCCAGTACTTC	NA	TRBV7-2	TRBJ2-5	few
CASSLPPSGAYNEQFF	TGTGCCAGCAGCCTACCTCCTAGCGGGGCTTATAATGAGCAGTTCTTC	TRBD2	TRBV6-5	TRBJ2-1	NA
CASSTTGGWTEAFF	TGTGCCAGCAGCACAACAGGGGGTTGGACTGAAGCTTTCTTT	TRBD1	TRBV12-3/TRBV12-4	TRBJ1-1	NA
CASSEQRGAYYEQYF	TGTGCCAGCAGTGAACAGCGGGGCGCTTACTACGAGCAGTACTTC	TRBD2	TRBV2	TRBJ2-7	NA
CASSQGAGGPQETQYF	TGCGCCAGCAGCCAAGGAGCGGGGGGGCCGCAAGAGACCCAGTACTTC	TRBD2	TRBV4-3	TRBJ2-5	few
CASSQDSWANYGYTF	TGCGCCAGCAGCCAAGATTCATGGGCTAACTATGGCTACACCTTC	NA	TRBV4-3	TRBJ1-2	once
CSVGWTFREQFFGLF	NA	NA	TRBV29-1	TRBJ2-1	NA
CATRDQGTDYGYTF	TGTGCCACCAGAGACCAAGGGACGGACTATGGCTACACCTTC	NA	TRBV6-6	TRBJ1-2	few
CASSTSGTSYNEQFF	TGTGCCAGCAGTACTAGCGGTACCTCCTACAATGAGCAGTTCTTC	TRBD2	TRBV12-3/TRBV12-4	TRBJ2-1	NA
CAISDPGLETDTQYF	TGTGCCATCAGTGACCCGGGACTAGAAACAGATACGCAGTATTTT	TRBD2	TRBV10-3	TRBJ2-3	NA
CASSKGTGTGEREQYF	TGTGCCAGCAGCAAAGGAACCGGGACAGGGGAGCGTGAGCAGTACTTC	NA	TRBV21-1	TRBJ2-7	NA
CASSLGNPSGTDTQYF	TGTGCCAGCAGCTTAGGCAACCCCTCGGGCACAGATACGCAGTATTTT	NA	TRBV11-3	TRBJ2-3	NA
CASTFVDYNEQFF	TGTGCCAGCACCTTCGTCGACTACAATGAGCAGTTCTTC	NA	TRBV28	TRBJ2-1	NA
CASSPWKDTQYF	TGTGCCAGCAGCCCCTGGAAAGATACGCAGTATTTT	NA	TRBV7-2	TRBJ2-3	NA
CSVGTSGDYNEQFF	TGCAGTGTTGGGACTAGCGGGGATTACAATGAGCAGTTCTTC	TRBD2	TRBV20-1	TRBJ2-1	NA
CASSYSPGTGAFRAGFQETQYF	TGTGCCAGCAGTTACTCCCCCGGGACAGGGGCCTTTCGAGCGGGGTTTCAAGAGACCCAGTACTTC	TRBD1	TRBV6-5	TRBJ2-5	NA
CAISEGWNEQFF	TGTGCCATCAGTGAGGGATGGAATGAGCAGTTCTTC	NA	TRBV10-3	TRBJ2-1	few
CASSLGLAGNTDTQYF	TGTGCCAGCAGCTTAGGACTAGCGGGGAACACAGATACGCAGTATTTT	TRBD2	TRBV7-2	TRBJ2-3	NA
CASSRPGTRNEQFF	TGTGCCAGCAGTCGTCCCGGGACTAGGAATGAGCAGTTCTTC	TRBD2	TRBV12-3/TRBV12-4	TRBJ2-1	few
CASNTGLAGGDTQYF	TGTGCCAGCAACACGGGACTAGCGGGGGGAGATACGCAGTATTTT	TRBD2	TRBV7-6	TRBJ2-3	NA
CASSAPPLPEQFF	TGTGCCAGCAGCGCCCCTCCTCTTCCTGAGCAGTTCTTC	NA	TRBV11-1	TRBJ2-1	NA
CASSVLADWQETQYF	TGTGCCAGCAGCGTGTTAGCGGATTGGCAAGAGACCCAGTACTTC	NA	TRBV9	TRBJ2-5	NA
CASSYRGHGMNTEAFF	TGTGCCAGCAGTTACAGAGGACACGGTATGAACACTGAAGCTTTCTTT	NA	TRBV6-2/TRBV6-3	TRBJ1-1	NA
CSARAGGGRRNEQYF	TGCAGTGCTAGAGCAGGGGGGGGCCGACGGAACGAGCAGTACTTC	NA	TRBV20-1	TRBJ2-7	few
CASTLGLNYGYTF	TGTGCCAGCACACTGGGGCTAAACTATGGCTACACCTTC	NA	TRBV5-6	TRBJ1-2	once
CASSPPAGEGYTF	TGTGCCAGCAGTCCCCCGGCAGGGGAGGGCTACACCTTC	NA	TRBV28	TRBJ1-2	NA
CASSLAPPWALEETQYF	TGTGCCAGCAGCTTAGCGCCCCCATGGGCTCTAGAGGAGACCCAGTACTTC	NA	TRBV7-9	TRBJ2-5	NA
CATSRVGGNTGELFF	TGTGCCACCAGCAGAGTCGGCGGGAACACCGGGGAGCTGTTTTTT	NA	TRBV15	TRBJ2-2	few
CASRLPLGTGNYGYTF	TGTGCCAGCAGATTACCGCTCGGGACAGGGAACTATGGCTACACCTTC	TRBD1	TRBV6-5	TRBJ1-2	NA
CASSPTSTNEKLFF	TGCGCCAGCAGCCCTACCTCAACTAATGAAAAACTGTTTTTT	NA	TRBV5-1	TRBJ1-4	NA